These 11 T cell receptor beta chains originate from one sample sequenced in a study of cytomegalovirus exposure and HLA in healthy donors. The PCR contained 60 Vbeta and 13 Jbeta primers. Measured with immunoSEQ multiplex PCR; TCRdb has only the in-frame clones, and not every one. The repertoire holds about 89,000 clones, roughly three quarters seen once, with around 1.5% in the top ten. Sequenced sample: PBMCs. The receptors derive from a male donor in good health and CMV-seronegative.

J is TRBJ1-2 and V is TRBV7-2, with a weak D call TRBD1 (5 bases). The V end was cut by 5 bases, the J end by 4 bases, with 14 bases between. The CDR3 has 14 amino acids. Germline CDR1 reads SGHTA; CDR2 reads FQGNSA. The CDR3: CASSGGTLVYGYTF. The CDR3 nucleotides are TGTGCCAGCAGCGGGGGGACTTTGGTCTATGGCTACACCTTC.

This chain uses TRBV11-1 with TRBJ1-1, with 8 bases aligning to TRBD1. Per the germline V gene, CDR1 is SGHAT and CDR2 is FQDESV (reference sequence). V trimming: 6 bases; J trimming: 2 bases; junction bases outside the gene matches: 5. CDR3 length: 14 residues. The CDR3 coding sequence is TGTGCCAGCAGGAGACAGGGGCTAAACACTGAAGCTTTCTTT. Its protein is CASRRQGLNTEAFF. Looking up the rest from reference TRBV11-1 and TRBJ1-1 gives the full variable domain: EAEVAQSPRYKITEKSQAVAFWCDPISGHATLYWYRQILGQGPELLVQFQDESVVDDSQLPKDRFSAERLKGVDSTLKIQPAELGDSAMYLCASRRQGLNTEAFFGQGTRLTVV.

V and J are TRBV4-3 and TRBJ1-5, with a possible D match to TRBD1 (6 bases). Germline V gives CDR1 LGHNA, CDR2 YSLEER. With 3 bases removed from V and 5 bases from J, the gap between germline ends came to 14 bases. The CDR3 extends over 15 amino acids. CDR3 sequence: CASSQSGAPHQPQHF. DNA of the CDR3: TGCGCCAGCAGCCAGTCAGGGGCGCCTCATCAGCCCCAGCATTTT.

This clone has a handful of counts. The chain is built from TRBV10-3 and TRBJ2-7; 12 nucleotides line up with TRBD2. J gave up 0 bases and V 4 bases, and 7 bases lay outside the gene matches. This CDR3 spans 17 amino acids. The germline CDR1 and CDR2 sequences are ENHRY and SYGVKD. The CDR3 is CAISGLAGATTSYEQYF. The CDR3 DNA reads TGTGCCATCAGTGGACTAGCGGGGGCTACTACCTCCTACGAGCAGTACTTC.

This chain joins TRBV7-2 and TRBJ1-3; possibly TRBD1 for D (5 bases). The V end lost 8 bases, the J end lost 5 bases, and 13 bases lay between the germline ends. Germline V gives CDR1 SGHTA, CDR2 FQGNSA. The CDR3 sequence is 13 residues long. CDR3 loop: CASGLGGRNTIYF. The CDR3 DNA reads TGTGCCAGCGGATTGGGGGGGAGAAACACCATATATTTT.

This chain uses TRBV4-1 with TRBJ1-4; tentative D call: TRBD1 (6 bases). The CDR3 loop spans 15 amino acids. V was cut by 0 bases and J by 8 bases, with 13 bases left in between. Germline V gene data show CDR1 as MGHRA and CDR2 as YSYEKL. CDR3 amino acids: CASSQDRGGSEKLFF. As DNA, the CDR3 is TGCGCCAGCAGCCAAGATCGAGGGGGTAGCGAAAAACTGTTTTTT.

The V and J genes are TRBV7-2 and TRBJ2-7, with 7 nucleotides matching TRBD2. CDR1 SGHTA and CDR2 FQGNSA come from the germline V gene. This CDR3 region has 13 residues. The V segment lost 5 bases and the J segment 7 bases; nucleotides outside the gene matches: 8. CDR3 sequence (DNA): TGTGCCAGCAGCCCGGAGTGGGGGGGGGAGCAGTACTTC. Protein sequence: CASSPEWGGEQYF.

This clone was seen a handful of times. The V gene is TRBV19, the J gene TRBJ2-1; the match to TRBD2 covers 13 bases. The CDR3 sequence is 18 residues long. CDR1 and CDR2 (germline): LNHDA, SQIVND (reference sequence). V lost 1 base to trimming and J lost 6 bases; unmatched junction nucleotides: 9. The CDR3 DNA sequence: TGTGCCAGTAGTATAGGTATACTAGCGGGAGGGGGGATCAATGAGCAGTTCTTC. The encoded protein is CASSIGILAGGGINEQFF.

By its share, this clone is medium-sized. The V call is TRBV7-6, the J call TRBJ2-1; 7 bases are shared with TRBD2. CDR1 is SGHVS and CDR2 is FNYEAQ in the germline V gene. The V gene end was trimmed by 0 bases and the J gene end by 4 bases; junction bases not matched to a gene: 6. The CDR3 consists of 16 residues. The chain's CDR3 is CASSLADRGGYNEQFF. Written as DNA, the CDR3 is TGTGCCAGCAGCTTAGCGGATAGGGGAGGGTACAATGAGCAGTTCTTC.

In this sample, this clone turned up a few times. The chain employs TRBV19 and TRBJ1-2, with D perhaps TRBD1 (6 bases). The V gene lost 7 bases and the J gene lost 3 bases, with 15 bases spanning the gap. CDR1 is LNHDA and CDR2 is SQIVND in the germline V gene (reference sequence). The CDR3 totals 14 residues. CDR3 residues: CASTVNRADYGYTF. DNA of the CDR3: TGTGCCAGTACCGTTAACAGGGCGGACTATGGCTACACCTTC.

The chain is built from TRBV14 and TRBJ2-7; 12 bases map to TRBD2. V gave up 3 bases and J gave up 0 bases; unmatched junction bases: 6. The CDR3 contains 17 residues. Germline assignment: CDR1 SGHDN and CDR2 FVKESK. CDR3 protein: CASSQTSGGSLSYEQYF. CDR3 nucleotides: TGTGCCAGCAGCCAGACTAGCGGGGGATCTCTCTCCTACGAGCAGTACTTC.